These 27 T cell receptor beta chains share one sample of origin, sequenced in a study of regulatory T cells in long-lasting Graves disease. Time point indicated: persistent/refractory GD, antithyroid drugs over 5 years with positive TRAb. From RNA extracted from PBMCs, the TCR library was made. Arm-PCR of CDR3 regions and iRepertoire HTBI primers were the basis on which TCR beta libraries were built. TCRdb reprocessed the multiplex PCR reads with MiXCR, giving one entry per CDR3 protein. Of fewer than 400,000 distinct CDR3 sequences listed, around 19% are singletons. This sample comprised peripheral blood mononuclear cells (PBMCs), obtained when the disease was refractory, from a patient treated with antithyroid drugs. These receptors were collected from a female donor with Graves disease.

For this clonotype: A read error may explain this, as a much larger clone is one base away. This chain joins TRBV4-3 and TRBJ2-5, with a tentative D call TRBD1 (6 bases). Deletions cut 3 bases from V and 6 bases from J, with 23 bases between. Per the germline V gene, CDR1 is LGHNA and CDR2 is YSLEER. The CDR3 is 17 residues long. The CDR3 nucleotides are TGCGCCAGCAGCCAGAACTGGGACACCTTATCCGACCAGACCCAGTACTTC. This translates into CASSQNWDTLSDQTQYF.

This sequence joins TRBV18 and TRBJ1-1; a weak D match, TRBD1 (6 bases). Germline CDR1 and CDR2: KGHSH and LQKENI. This CDR3 is built from 15 residues. The germline V and J ends were trimmed by 4 bases and 0 bases, with 12 bases remaining between them. The CDR3 DNA reads TGTGCCAGCTCACTCACAGGGCTCATGAACACTGAAGCTTTCTTT. Its translation: CASSLTGLMNTEAFF.

This clonotype was detected a few times. The chain employs TRBV18 and TRBJ1-1, with D hard to call. Trimming shortened V by 2 bases and J by 5 bases, and 15 bases separated the two germline ends. The CDR3 length is 15 residues. CDR1 and CDR2 from the germline V gene are KGHSH and LQKENI. CDR3 sequence (DNA): TGTGCCAGCTCACCATTTAGATTATCGGGAACTGAAGCTTTCTTT. It specifies CASSPFRLSGTEAFF.

On this clonotype itself: A read error may explain this, as a much larger clone is one base away. In this CDR3 the conserved last residue, phenylalanine or tryptophan, is missing, so a read error is likely. The gene calls are TRBV6-2 or TRBV6-3 and TRBJ1-2; weak D call: TRBD1 (5 bases). The CDR3 is 14 residues long. Trimming cost V 2 bases and J 6 bases, with 13 bases left between them. The germline V gene has CDR1 MNHEY and CDR2 SVGEGT. The CDR3 coding sequence is TGTGCCAGCAGTTACAGCGGTTGGGGGGATGGCTACACCTCC. This codes for CASSYSGWGDGYTS.

This clonotype has just a few counts. The chain links TRBV30 to TRBJ2-2; TRBD1 matches at 7 bases. Germline-derived CDR1 and CDR2 are GTSNPN and SVGIG (reference sequence). The trim removed 4 bases at V and 7 bases at J, leaving 12 bases unmatched. This CDR3 has 15 residues. CDR3 loop: CAWNRGWTGSGELFF. The CDR3 DNA sequence: TGTGCCTGGAATCGAGGCTGGACAGGAAGCGGGGAGCTGTTTTTT.

The rearrangement links TRBV12-3 or TRBV12-4 to TRBJ2-3; the D is unclear. Trimming cost V 3 bases and J 5 bases, with 15 bases left between them. This CDR3 is built from 15 residues. CDR3 DNA: TGTGCCAGCAGTTTTTCGACTTCCTCAGGAGATACGCAGTATTTT. It codes for CASSFSTSSGDTQYF.

In its sample, this clonotype was seen many times. The chain couples TRBV7-9 to TRBJ2-7; D remains unclear. The germline gives CDR1 SEHNR, CDR2 FQNEAQ (reference sequence). Trimming shortened V by 1 base and J by 5 bases, and 9 bases separated the two germline ends. The CDR3 has 13 residues. The CDR3: CASSLVVRDEQYF. In DNA form, the CDR3 reads TGTGCCAGCAGCTTAGTCGTACGGGACGAGCAGTACTTC.

At least ten counts were recorded for this clonotype. V and J are TRBV20-1 and TRBJ2-7; no clear D gene. In germline, CDR1 is DFQATT, CDR2 SNEGSKA (reference sequence). The CDR3 totals 13 residues. V was pared by 6 bases and J by 3 bases, with 15 bases between. The CDR3 DNA reads TGCAGTGCGGCCACAATGTTTGTCTACGAGCAGTACTTC. The encoded protein is CSAATMFVYEQYF.

The rearrangement links TRBV4-3 to TRBJ1-4; D gene unclear. Trimming stripped 0 bases from V and 4 bases from J, with 9 bases between. This CDR3 has 15 amino acids. CDR1 is LGHNA, CDR2 YSLEER, per germline. Here the CDR3 reads CASSQDRHLNEKLFF. Here the CDR3 DNA reads TGCGCCAGCAGCCAAGACCGACACCTTAATGAAAAACTGTTTTTT.

This clonotype was observed a few times. V usage is TRBV30 and J usage is TRBJ2-7, with D possibly being TRBD1 (5 bases). The germline V gene encodes CDR1 GTSNPN and CDR2 SVGIG (reference sequence). This CDR3 has 12 residues. Trimming cost V 2 bases and J 4 bases, with 9 bases left between them. The CDR3, as DNA: TGTGCCTGGAGTCAGGGCGGATACGAGCAGTACTTC. Protein product: CAWSQGGYEQYF.

This clonotype has just a few counts. The V gene is TRBV19, the J gene TRBJ1-1, with 11 bases fitting TRBD1. CDR3 length: 13 residues. Per the germline V gene, CDR1 is LNHDA and CDR2 is SQIVND (reference sequence). Losses at the gene ends were 5 bases for V and 6 bases for J; bases not matched to a gene: 2. CDR3 in amino acids: CASSADRGPEAFF. DNA for the CDR3: TGTGCCAGTAGTGCGGACAGGGGGCCTGAAGCTTTCTTT.

This clonotype was detected ten times or more. The chain's CDR3 is CATGGSGGETQYF. CDR3 nucleotides: TGTGCCACCGGCGGGAGTGGTGGAGAGACCCAGTACTTC. V gene TRBV7-9 combines with J gene TRBJ2-5, with 7 bases matching TRBD2. CDR3 length equals 13 residues. Trimming removed 10 bases from V and 4 bases from J; junction bases left unmatched: 9. The germline gives CDR1 SEHNR, CDR2 FQNEAQ (reference sequence).

This clonotype was picked up many times. The chain combines TRBV28 with TRBJ2-1; TRBD2 aligns across 10 bases. Unmatched junction bases numbered 9, after V lost 6 bases and J lost 4 bases. The CDR3 has 16 amino acids. Germline V CDR1 and CDR2: MDHEN, SYDVKM. CDR3 residues: CASSRPGLASYNEQFF. The CDR3 region has the DNA TGTGCCAGCAGCAGACCGGGACTAGCGAGTTACAATGAGCAGTTCTTC.

In its sample, this clonotype was seen once. The V gene is TRBV19, the J gene TRBJ1-5, with 7 positions matching TRBD1. This CDR3 has 15 residues. Germline-derived CDR1 and CDR2 are LNHDA and SQIVND (reference sequence). V trimming: 2 bases; J trimming: 4 bases; junction bases outside the gene matches: 5. The CDR3 reads CASSIMTGRNQPQHF. In DNA, the CDR3 is TGTGCCAGTAGTATAATGACAGGGCGTAATCAGCCCCAGCATTTT.

The chain combines TRBV7-9 with TRBJ1-1, with D unresolved. V dropped 8 bases and J dropped 3 bases, with 16 bases sitting between them. The CDR3 consists of 14 residues. Germline CDR1 SEHNR, CDR2 FQNEAQ (reference sequence). DNA for the CDR3: TGTGCCAGCGGGAGAGGTCCGCATTACACTGAAGCTTTCTTT. Translated: CASGRGPHYTEAFF.

The chain uses TRBV6-1 and TRBJ2-2; D perhaps matches TRBD1 (6 bases). V was shortened by 3 bases and J by 2 bases, with 13 bases between the two germline ends. Per germline, CDR1 MNHNS and CDR2 SASEGT. The length of the CDR3 is 16 residues. CDR3 DNA: TGTGCCAGCAGTGAGTGGGCAGGGGAAAACACCGGGGAGCTGTTTTTT. This codes for CASSEWAGENTGELFF.

The V call is TRBV2, the J call TRBJ1-4; a possible D gene is TRBD1 (5 bases). Trimming took off 3 bases at V and 7 bases at J, with 12 bases between the two ends. The CDR3 consists of 14 residues. The germline CDR1 and CDR2 sequences are SNHLY and FYNNEI. CDR3 sequence (DNA): TGTGCCAGCAGTGAGTGGGGGAGGGCTGAAAAACTGTTTTTT. Its translation is CASSEWGRAEKLFF.

The V and J genes are TRBV10-3 and TRBJ1-5; TRBD1 agrees at 7 bases. The V gene's germline CDR1 is ENHRY and CDR2 SYGVKD. The CDR3 spans 15 residues. Germline trimming cut 2 bases from V and 3 bases from J; bases unmatched to any gene: 4. This CDR3 reads CAISERDSNNQPQHF. In nucleotides, the CDR3 is TGTGCCATCAGTGAGAGGGACAGCAACAATCAGCCCCAGCATTTT.

The chain employs TRBV12-5 and TRBJ2-1; D not certain. The V and J ends lost 3 bases and 9 bases respectively, with 15 bases between them. This CDR3 has 14 amino acids. Germline CDR1 LGHNT, CDR2 FRNRAP. CDR3 protein: CASGFPTGGFEQFF. The DNA of the CDR3 is TGTGCTAGTGGTTTCCCGACTGGTGGTTTTGAGCAGTTCTTC.

The V call is TRBV5-1, the J call TRBJ1-1; D might be TRBD1 (6 bases). The germline V gene has CDR1 SGHRS and CDR2 YFSETQ. Trimming removed 0 bases from V and 3 bases from J, with 18 bases in between. The CDR3 has 17 amino acids. CDR3 nucleotide sequence: TGCGCCAGCAGCTTGGGCTCGGGCAGGGGAACGGACACTGAAGCTTTCTTT. It codes for CASSLGSGRGTDTEAFF.

For the CDR3, the DNA is TGCAGTGCTGCCGGGGGCCACTACGAGCAGTACTTC. Encoded protein: CSAAGGHYEQYF. The chain recombines TRBV20-1 with TRBJ2-7; the D call may be TRBD1 or TRBD2 (6 bases each). CDR1 is DFQATT, CDR2 SNEGSKA, per germline (reference sequence). The CDR3 is made up of 12 amino acids. Trimming took 5 bases from V and 3 from J, leaving 11 bases between them.

The chain links TRBV18 to TRBJ1-1, with 8 bases that match TRBD1. The CDR3 has 14 residues. The V gene end was trimmed by 2 bases and the J gene end by 5 bases; junction bases not matched to a gene: 4. Per the germline V gene, CDR1 is KGHSH and CDR2 is LQKENI. CDR3 sequence reads: CASSPNRGSTEAFF. The CDR3 DNA is TGTGCCAGCTCACCAAACAGGGGGAGTACTGAAGCTTTCTTT.

This clonotype occurred once. This CDR3 reads CASLPGIQGTEAFF. In DNA, the CDR3 is TGTGCCAGTCTCCCTGGTATTCAGGGCACTGAAGCTTTCTTT. V usage is TRBV2 and J usage is TRBJ1-1; perhaps TRBD1 as D (5 bases). This CDR3 comprises 14 residues. The V and J ends lost 9 bases and 4 bases respectively, with 18 bases between them. Germline CDR1 is SNHLY and CDR2 is FYNNEI.

This clonotype was found many times. The V and J genes are TRBV3-1 and TRBJ2-5; tentative D call: TRBD2 (6 bases). The germline gives CDR1 LGHDT, CDR2 YNNKEL (reference sequence). The CDR3 consists of 16 residues. V lost 1 base and J lost 4, with 16 bases in between. CDR3 bases: TGTGCCAGCAGCCAAGTAGGTGGAGGGGCAGGAGAGACCCAGTACTTC. Encoded protein: CASSQVGGGAGETQYF.

A remark on this clonotype: The junction and the germline gene differ at one end; a read error may be behind it. V is TRBV6-2 or TRBV6-3 and J is TRBJ2-2, with D perhaps being TRBD1 or TRBD2 (5 bases each). CDR1 MNHEY and CDR2 SVGEGT come from the germline V gene. The CDR3 spans 15 residues. The DNA of the CDR3 is TGTGCCAGCAGTCCCGGGACGGCGAACGCCGGGGAGCTGTTTTTT. The encoded protein is CASSPGTANAGELFF.

The chain has TRBV29-1 and TRBJ2-7; D tentatively reads TRBD1 or TRBD2 (5 bases each). This CDR3 is 13 amino acids long. Germline CDR1 is SQVTM and CDR2 is ANQGSEA. CDR3 in amino acids: CVEGDGYSYEQYF. For the CDR3, the DNA is TGCGTTGAAGGGGACGGCTATTCCTACGAGCAGTACTTC.

To note about this clonotype: A much larger clone lies one base from this, so it may be a read error. The chain has TRBV2 and TRBJ1-2; D is ambiguous. There are 14 residues in the CDR3. Per germline, CDR1 SNHLY and CDR2 FYNNEI. The DNA for the CDR3 is TGTGCCGGCAGTGGAGAGGGAAGGGACTATGGCTACACCTTC. It specifies CAGSGEGRDYGYTF.